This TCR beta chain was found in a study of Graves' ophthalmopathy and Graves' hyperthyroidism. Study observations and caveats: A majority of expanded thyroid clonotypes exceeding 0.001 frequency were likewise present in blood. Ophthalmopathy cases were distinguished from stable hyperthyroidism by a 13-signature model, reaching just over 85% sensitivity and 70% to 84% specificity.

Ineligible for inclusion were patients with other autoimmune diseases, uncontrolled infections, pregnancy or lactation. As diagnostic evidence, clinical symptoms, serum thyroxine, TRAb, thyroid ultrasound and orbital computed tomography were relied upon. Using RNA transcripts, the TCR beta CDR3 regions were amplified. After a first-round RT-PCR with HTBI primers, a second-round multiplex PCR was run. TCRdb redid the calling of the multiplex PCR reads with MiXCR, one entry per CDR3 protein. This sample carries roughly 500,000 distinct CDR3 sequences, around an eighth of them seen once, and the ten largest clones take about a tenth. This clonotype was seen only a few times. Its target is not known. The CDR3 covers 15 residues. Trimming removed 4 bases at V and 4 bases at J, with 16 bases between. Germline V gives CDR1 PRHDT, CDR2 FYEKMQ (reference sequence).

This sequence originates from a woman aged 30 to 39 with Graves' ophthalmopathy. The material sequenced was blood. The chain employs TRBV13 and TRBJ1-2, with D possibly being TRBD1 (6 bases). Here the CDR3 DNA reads TGTGCCAGCAGCTCAGGGGTGGGGAAGGCCTATGGCTACACCTTC. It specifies CASSSGVGKAYGYTF.